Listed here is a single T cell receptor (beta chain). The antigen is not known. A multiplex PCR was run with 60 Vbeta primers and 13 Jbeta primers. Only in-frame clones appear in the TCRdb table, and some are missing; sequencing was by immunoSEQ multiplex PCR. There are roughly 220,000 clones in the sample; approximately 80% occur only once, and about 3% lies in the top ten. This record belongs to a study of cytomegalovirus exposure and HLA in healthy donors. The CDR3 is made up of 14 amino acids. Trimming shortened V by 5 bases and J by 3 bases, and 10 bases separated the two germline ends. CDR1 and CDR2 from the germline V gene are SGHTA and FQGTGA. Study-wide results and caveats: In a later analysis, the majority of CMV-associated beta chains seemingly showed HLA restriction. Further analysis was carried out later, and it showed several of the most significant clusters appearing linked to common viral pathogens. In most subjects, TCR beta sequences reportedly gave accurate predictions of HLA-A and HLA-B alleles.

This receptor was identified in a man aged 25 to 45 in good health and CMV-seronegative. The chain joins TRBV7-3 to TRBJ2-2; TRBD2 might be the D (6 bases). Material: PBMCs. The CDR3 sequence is CASSSGLHTGELFF. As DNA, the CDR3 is TGTGCCAGCAGCAGCGGACTACACACCGGGGAGCTGTTTTTT.